These 2 T cell receptor beta chains came from one sample sequenced in a study of T cell changes during pregnancy in multiple sclerosis. Method: immunoSEQ multiplex PCR; TCRdb's copy keeps in-frame clones and lacks some. The data show fewer than 130,000 clones, approximately 93% seen once. Sequenced material: peripheral blood, taken after pregnancy. The receptors stem from a female donor with multiple sclerosis, enrolled in a pregnancy study.

The sample holds one count of this clone. The rearrangement joins TRBV28 to TRBJ2-2; weak D call: TRBD1 (5 bases). The CDR3 runs 15 residues. Germline assignment: CDR1 MDHEN and CDR2 SYDVKM. With 2 bases removed from V and 1 base from J, the gap between germline ends came to 8 bases. CDR3: CASSLDRGNTGELFF. The CDR3 DNA reads as TGTGCCAGCAGTTTAGATAGGGGGAACACCGGGGAGCTGTTTTTT.

The chain couples TRBV5-5 to TRBJ2-5; the D is unclear. This CDR3 has 12 residues. Deletions cut 4 bases from V and 10 bases from J, with 14 bases between. Germline loops: CDR1 SGHKS, CDR2 YYEKEE (reference sequence). CDR3 residues: CASSPVSTHQYF. As DNA, the CDR3 is TGTGCCAGCAGCCCCGTCTCTACTCACCAGTACTTC.